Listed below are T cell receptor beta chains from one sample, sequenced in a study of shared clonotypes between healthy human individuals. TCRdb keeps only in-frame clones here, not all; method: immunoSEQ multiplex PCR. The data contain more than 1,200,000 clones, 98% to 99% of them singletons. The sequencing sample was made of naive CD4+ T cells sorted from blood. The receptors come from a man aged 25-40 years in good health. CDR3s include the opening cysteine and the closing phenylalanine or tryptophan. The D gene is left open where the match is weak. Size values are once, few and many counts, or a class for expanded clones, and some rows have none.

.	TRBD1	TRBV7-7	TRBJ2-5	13	TGTGCTAGCAGCCGGGACAGGGCGGAGACCCAGTACTTC	CASSRDRAETQYF
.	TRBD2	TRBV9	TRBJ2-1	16	TGTGCCAGCAGCGAATCTAGCGGGAGGCTCTACAATGAGCAGTTCTTC	CASSESSGRLYNEQFF
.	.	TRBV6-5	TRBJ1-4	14	TGTGCCAGCAGTCCCAGGATATTAAATGAAAAACTGTTTTTT	CASSPRILNEKLFF
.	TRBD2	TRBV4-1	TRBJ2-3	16	TGCGCCAGCAGCCTCTTAGCGGGGGGTAGCACAGATACGCAGTATTTT	CASSLLAGGSTDTQYF
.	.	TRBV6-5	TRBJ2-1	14	TGTGCCAGCAGTCCCGCTCAGGGGTACAATGAGCAGTTCTTC	CASSPAQGYNEQFF
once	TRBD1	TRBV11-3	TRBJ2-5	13	TGTGCCAGCAGCACGGACAGGCAAGAGACCCAGTACTTC	CASSTDRQETQYF
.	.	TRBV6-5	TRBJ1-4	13	TGTGCCAGCAGTTACCGGGCGGAGGAAAAACTGTTTTTT	CASSYRAEEKLFF
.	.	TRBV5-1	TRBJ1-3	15	TGCGCCAGCAGCTTACAGGCAGGGGCTGGAAACACCATATATTTT	CASSLQAGAGNTIYF
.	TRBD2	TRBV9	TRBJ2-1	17	TGTGCCAGCAGCGTAGCTTTAGCGGGAGGGCCTCAAAATGAGCAGTTCTTC	CASSVALAGGPQNEQFF
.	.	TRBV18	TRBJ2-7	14	TGTGCCAGCTCAGTGGGACCTAGACCCTACGAGCAGTACTTC	CASSVGPRPYEQYF
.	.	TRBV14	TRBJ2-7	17	TGTGCCAGCAGCCAAGATATAATCCAGGGGTCGCACTACGAGCAGTACTTC	CASSQDIIQGSHYEQYF
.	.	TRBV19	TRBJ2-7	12	TGTGCCAGTAGTTCTCCCGTCTACGAGCAGTACTTC	CASSSPVYEQYF
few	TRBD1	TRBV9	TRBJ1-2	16	TGTGCCAGCAGCGCGCACCTACCCCGGGACAGAGGGGGCTACACCTTC	CASSAHLPRDRGGYTF
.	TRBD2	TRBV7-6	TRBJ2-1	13	TGTGCCAGCAGCCCGCCCGGCGGGGGTGAGCAGTTCTTC	CASSPPGGGEQFF
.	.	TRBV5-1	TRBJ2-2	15	TGCGCCAGCAGCCCGACGGACGGCAACACCGGGGAGCTGTTTTTT	CASSPTDGNTGELFF
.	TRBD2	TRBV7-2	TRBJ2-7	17	TGTGCCAGCAGCTTAGGGGGACTAGCCCTGGTGGCCTACGAGCAGTACTTC	CASSLGGLALVAYEQYF
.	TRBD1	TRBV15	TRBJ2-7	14	TGTGCCACCAGCAGAGGGACAGGGCAATACGAGCAGTACTTC	CATSRGTGQYEQYF
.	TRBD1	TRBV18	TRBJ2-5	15	TGTGCCAGCTCACCACCCGGACAGGTTCAAGAGACCCAGTACTTC	CASSPPGQVQETQYF
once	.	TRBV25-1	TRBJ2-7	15	TGTGCCAGCAGTGGTTGGATGGGTACTTCGTACGAGCAGTACTTC	CASSGWMGTSYEQYF
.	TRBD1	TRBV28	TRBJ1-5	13	TGTGCCAGCAGTAAAAACAGGGGGCAGCCCCAGCATTTT	CASSKNRGQPQHF
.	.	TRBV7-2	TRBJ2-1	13	TGTGCCAGCAGCCTTAATCAGGTGGGTGAGCAGTTCTTC	CASSLNQVGEQFF
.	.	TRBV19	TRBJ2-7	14	TGTGCCAGTAGTATTGGGGGCCGACTTGGAGAGCAGTACTTC	CASSIGGRLGEQYF
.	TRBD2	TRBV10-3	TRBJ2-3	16	TGTGCCATCAGGAACCCCCTAGCGGCTAGCACAGATACGCAGTATTTT	CAIRNPLAASTDTQYF
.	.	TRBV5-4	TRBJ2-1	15	TGTGCCAGCAGCTTAGTAGCGGACTCCTACAATGAGCAGTTCTTC	CASSLVADSYNEQFF
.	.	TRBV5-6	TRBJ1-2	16	TGTGCCAGCAGCTTCCCCCAACGGCAGTCCCTTGCTGGCTACACCTTC	CASSFPQRQSLAGYTF
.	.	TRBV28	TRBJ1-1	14	TGTGCCAGCAGTTTACCAGGGGAGAACACTGAAGCTTTCTTT	CASSLPGENTEAFF
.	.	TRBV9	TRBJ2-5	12	TGTGCCAGCAGCGCGTACCAAGAGACCCAGTACTTC	CASSAYQETQYF
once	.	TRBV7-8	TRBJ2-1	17	TGTGCCAGCAGCCCGCTCGCTACGGGGGGCCCTTACAATGAGCAGTTCTTC	CASSPLATGGPYNEQFF
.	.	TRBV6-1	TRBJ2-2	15	TGTGCCAGCAGAAAGGACGACTTGAACACCGGGGAGCTGTTTTTT	CASRKDDLNTGELFF
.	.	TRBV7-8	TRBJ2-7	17	TGTGCCAGCAGCTTAATCTTCACGGGGGCGAATAACTACGAGCAGTACTTC	CASSLIFTGANNYEQYF